This T cell receptor (beta chain) was obtained from a study of blood T cell repertoires in COVID-19. TCRdb's table, derived via immunoSEQ multiplex PCR, lists solely in-frame clones and lacks some. The sample lists hundreds of thousands of clones; 88% were seen once. The CDR3 consists of 16 residues. The V gene lost 4 bases and the J gene lost 5 bases, with 20 bases spanning the gap. The germline CDR1 and CDR2 sequences are MNHEY and SMNVEV (reference sequence). The chain carries TRBV27 and TRBJ1-2; unclear D gene. The receptor comes from a woman aged 25 to 39 who had recovered from COVID-19. The sequenced sample consisted of PBMCs or T cells enriched from blood (not recorded which). The CDR3 DNA follows: TGTGCCAGCAGTTATTCCGCACGACAAACGAGATATGGCTACACCTTC. Protein product: CASSYSARQTRYGYTF.